The T cell receptor (beta chain) described here comes from a study of T cells in Graves' hyperthyroidism and ophthalmopathy. V was cut by 5 bases and J by 7 bases, with 12 bases left in between. Germline assignment: CDR1 SEHNR and CDR2 FQNEAQ (reference sequence). The CDR3 is 12 residues long. For this clonotype: Its antigen is unidentified.

Study-wide points: Ophthalmopathy was predicted by the model a median of roughly 6 months ahead of onset. Within blood appeared most thyroid clonotypes that had expanded above 0.001.

Researchers barred patients who had uncontrolled infection, other autoimmune disease, pregnancy or lactation. Together with thyroid ultrasound, orbital computed tomography, serum thyroxine and TRAb, clinical symptoms were used for diagnoses. RNA transcripts provided the source from which TCR beta CDR3 regions were amplified. Carried out on the TCR CDR3, a first-round RT-PCR used the HTBI primer set. TCRdb itself ran the multiplex PCR reads through MiXCR, one entry per CDR3 protein. The sample includes 550,000 to 700,000 distinct CDR3 sequences, roughly 46% of them seen just once. The sequencing sample was made of peripheral blood or thyroid tissue (not recorded which). The chain links TRBV7-9 to TRBJ2-7; no definite D call. The sequence was collected from an adult woman with Graves' disease, either hyperthyroidism or ophthalmopathy (not recorded which). CDR3 loop: CASSGRSDEQYF. For the CDR3, the DNA is TGTGCCAGCAGCGGTCGGTCGGATGAGCAGTACTTC.